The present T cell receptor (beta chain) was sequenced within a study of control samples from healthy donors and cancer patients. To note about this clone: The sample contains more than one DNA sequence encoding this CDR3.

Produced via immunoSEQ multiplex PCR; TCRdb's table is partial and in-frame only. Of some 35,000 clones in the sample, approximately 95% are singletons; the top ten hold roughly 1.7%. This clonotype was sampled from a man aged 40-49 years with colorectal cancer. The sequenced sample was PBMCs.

CDR3 amino acids: CSVADSEAFF. CDR3 DNA: TGCAGCGTCGCGGACAGTGAAGCTTTCTTT. The chain joins TRBV29-1 to TRBJ1-1; maybe TRBD1 (6 bases). Looked up from germline, CDR1 is SQVTM and CDR2 is ANQGSEA. This CDR3 is 10 amino acids long. V was clipped by 6 bases and J by 7 bases, with 9 bases between them.